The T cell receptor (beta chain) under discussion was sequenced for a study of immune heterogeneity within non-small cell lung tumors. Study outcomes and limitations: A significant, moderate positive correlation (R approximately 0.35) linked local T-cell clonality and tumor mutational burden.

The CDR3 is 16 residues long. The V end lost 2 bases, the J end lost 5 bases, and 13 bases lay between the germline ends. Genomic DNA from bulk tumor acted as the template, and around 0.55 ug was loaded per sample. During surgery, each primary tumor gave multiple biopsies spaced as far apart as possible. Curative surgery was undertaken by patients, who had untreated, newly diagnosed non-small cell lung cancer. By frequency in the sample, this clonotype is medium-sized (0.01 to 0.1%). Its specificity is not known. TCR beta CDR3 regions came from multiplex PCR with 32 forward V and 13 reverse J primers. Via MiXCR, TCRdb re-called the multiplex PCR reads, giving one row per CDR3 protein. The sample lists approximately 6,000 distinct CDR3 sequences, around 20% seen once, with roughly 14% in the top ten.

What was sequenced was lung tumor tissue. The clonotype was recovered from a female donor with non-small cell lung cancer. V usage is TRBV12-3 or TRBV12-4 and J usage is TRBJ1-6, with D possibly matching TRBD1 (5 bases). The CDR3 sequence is CASSLYRGRDNSPLHF. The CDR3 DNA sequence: TGTGCCAGCAGTTTATACCGGGGACGGGATAATTCACCCCTCCACTTT.